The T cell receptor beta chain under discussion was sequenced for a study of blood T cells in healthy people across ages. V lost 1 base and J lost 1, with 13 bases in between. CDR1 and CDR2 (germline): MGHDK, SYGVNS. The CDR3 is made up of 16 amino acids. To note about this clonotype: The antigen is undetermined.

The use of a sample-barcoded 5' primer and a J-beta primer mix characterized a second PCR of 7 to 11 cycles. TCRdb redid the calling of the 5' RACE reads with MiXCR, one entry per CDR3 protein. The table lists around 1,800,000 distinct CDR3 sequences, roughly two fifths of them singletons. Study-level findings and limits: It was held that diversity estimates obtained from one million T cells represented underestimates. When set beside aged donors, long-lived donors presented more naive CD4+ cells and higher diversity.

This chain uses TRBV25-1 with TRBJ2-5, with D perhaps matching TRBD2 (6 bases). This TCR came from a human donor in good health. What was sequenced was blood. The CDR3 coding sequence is TGTGCCAGCAGTGAATCGGGACTCCGGATCCAAGAGACCCAGTACTTC. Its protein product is CASSESGLRIQETQYF.